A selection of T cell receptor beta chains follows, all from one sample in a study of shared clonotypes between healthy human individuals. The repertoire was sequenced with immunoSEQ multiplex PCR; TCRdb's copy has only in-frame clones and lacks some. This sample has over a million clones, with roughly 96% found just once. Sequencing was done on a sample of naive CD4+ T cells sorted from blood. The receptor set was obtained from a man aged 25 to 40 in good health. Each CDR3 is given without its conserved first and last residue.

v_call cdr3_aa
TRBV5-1 ASSRARVGAGTDTQY
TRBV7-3 ASSSSGLNTGELF
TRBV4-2 ASSQGPIVHEQY
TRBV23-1 ASSQSGQLAGVRGEQF
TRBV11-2 ASSLSPGTGIIYEQY
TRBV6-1 ASTPLGGPGELF
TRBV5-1 ASSRRAGPTSNTGELF
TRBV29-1 STHRGSIADTQY
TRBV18 ASSALAGGDTGELF
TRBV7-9 ASSLAALYNEQF
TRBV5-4 ASSSTGDLIYEQY
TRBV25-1 ASSEPSGTESSYNEQF
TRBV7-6 ASSLGFPGALNQNTEAF
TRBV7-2 ASSPKLDTYNEQF
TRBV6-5 ASSYSEGYGYT
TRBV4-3 ASSQEGPQGSEKLF
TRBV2 ASLGQQETQY
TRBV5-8 ASSFLGANTEAF
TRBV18 ASSPGTDLYGYT
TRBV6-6 ASRRDGEQY
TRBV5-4 ASSLVTGFHNEQF
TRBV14 ASSQVPDRAYGYT
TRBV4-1 ASSPTGLGGWTQY
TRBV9 ASSVSRGTEAF
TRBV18 ASSPLGTGDRNIQY
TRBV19 ASTPGGGSGYNEQF
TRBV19 ASSIAGGSYGPGEQF
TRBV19 ASSKPGIGNPEAF
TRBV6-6 ASRDLIPEKLF
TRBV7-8 ASSWADKNYGYT
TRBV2 ASSDTGVREFEQY
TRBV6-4 ASSDPSGRNEQF
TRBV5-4 ASSSEGRETQY
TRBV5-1 ASSLEGGGYGYT
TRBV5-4 ASRTGTGPAF
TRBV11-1 ASSPGLAGSGELF
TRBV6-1 ASSAGTATDTQY
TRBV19 ASSITGAKPQH
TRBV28 ASSLVGILRAF
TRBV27 ASSPHPDRPHNYGYT
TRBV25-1 ASSVRTGVWDNEQF
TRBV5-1 ASSHGLADYNEQF
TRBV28 ASSRVQGGLDQPQH
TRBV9 ASSVALREQETQY
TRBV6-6 ASSGGRLEY
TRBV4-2 ASSQEGRTYGYT
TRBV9 ASSVGLNQPQH
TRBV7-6 ASSLTPPRAGNTGELF
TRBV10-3 AISPSYEQY
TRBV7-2 ASSLEPDPF
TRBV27 ASSLFGIQSGQPQH
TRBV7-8 ASRGWGNEKLF
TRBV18 ASSPTASSYEQY
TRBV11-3 ASSLASPGYEQY
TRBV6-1 ASSEGGTGYGYT